A single sample is the source of the 11 T cell receptor beta chains below, sequenced in a study of regulatory T cells in long-lasting Graves disease. Assembly of TCR beta libraries relied on iRepertoire HTBI primers together with Arm-PCR of CDR3 regions. TCRdb reprocessed the multiplex PCR reads via MiXCR and lists one record per CDR3 protein. The sample shows roughly 420,000 distinct CDR3 sequences, 15% to 17% of them seen only once. Time point: newly diagnosed GD, antithyroid drugs for less than 3 months. PBMCs were the source of the RNA used for TCR sequencing. Source: peripheral blood mononuclear cells (PBMCs), taken at new diagnosis, from a patient treated with antithyroid drugs. These receptors were obtained from a female donor with Graves disease.

This clonotype was counted ten times or more. This chain links TRBV2 with TRBJ2-3; 8 positions agree with TRBD2. CDR3 length: 16 amino acids. From germline, CDR1 is SNHLY and CDR2 FYNNEI. Trimming cost V 4 bases and J 2 bases; bases outside gene matches: 8. CDR3 in DNA: TGTGCCAGCAGTGTCAGGCGGGAGGAATACACAGATACGCAGTATTTT. Residues: CASSVRREEYTDTQYF.

Many counts were recorded for this clonotype. This chain uses TRBV12-3 or TRBV12-4 with TRBJ1-1; D ambiguous. Trimming removed 7 bases at V and 0 bases at J, with 15 bases between. The CDR3 is made up of 15 amino acids. The CDR3 here is CASTRTPQLNTEAFF. Written as DNA, the CDR3 is TGTGCCAGCACCCGGACCCCCCAATTGAACACTGAAGCTTTCTTT.

This clonotype was counted many times. The gene calls are TRBV3-1 and TRBJ1-3; D unresolved. The CDR3 loop spans 13 amino acids. The germline V gene has CDR1 LGHDT and CDR2 YNNKEL (reference sequence). V shed 6 bases and J shed 1 base, with 7 bases lying between them. CDR3 residues: CASSYSSGNTIYF. The CDR3 nucleotides are TGTGCCAGCAGTTACTCGTCTGGAAACACCATATATTTT.

For this clonotype: At one end the junction does not follow the germline gene, possibly because of a read error. V and J are TRBV2 and TRBJ2-7; TRBD2 aligns across 12 bases. The germline V gene has CDR1 SNHLY and CDR2 FYNNEI. The CDR3 totals 15 residues. This CDR3 reads CASRKTSGGSYGQYF. CDR3 nucleotides: TGTGCCAGCAGGAAGACTAGCGGGGGCTCCTACGGGCAGTACTTC.

This clonotype was seen a few times. Written as DNA, the CDR3 is TGTGCCAGTACCGCGGCGAGTCAGCAACCCTACAATGAGCAGTTCTTC. Residues: CASTAASQQPYNEQFF. This chain links TRBV19 with TRBJ2-1, with D hard to call. Germline V CDR1 and CDR2: LNHDA, SQIVND (reference sequence). CDR3 length: 16 residues. V lost 7 bases and J 2 bases, leaving 18 bases between the germline ends.

This clonotype was detected a few times. Germline and junction disagree at one end, which may indicate a read error. The V call is TRBV4-1, the J call TRBJ2-2, with a weak D call TRBD1 (5 bases). The germline V gene encodes CDR1 MGHRA and CDR2 YSYEKL. The CDR3 consists of 16 residues. The CDR3 spells CASSQDLGVNNGELFF. The CDR3 coding sequence is TGCGCCAGCAGCCAAGATCTAGGGGTTAACAACGGGGAGCTGTTTTTT.

This clonotype was observed at least ten times. This chain connects TRBV5-1 to TRBJ2-3; D perhaps matches TRBD2 (5 bases). Germline V lookup: CDR1 SGHRS, CDR2 YFSETQ. The germline V and J ends were trimmed by 0 bases and 0 bases, with 17 bases remaining between them. CDR3 length: 18 amino acids. CDR3 sequence: CASSLDPQSGTSTDTQYF. Here the CDR3 DNA reads TGCGCCAGCAGCTTGGATCCGCAGAGCGGAACTAGCACAGATACGCAGTATTTT.

This clonotype was observed at least ten times. The chain has TRBV2 and TRBJ1-2; D unresolved. The CDR3 is 15 amino acids. CDR1 is SNHLY and CDR2 is FYNNEI in the germline V gene. The germline V and J ends were trimmed by 3 bases and 3 bases, with 14 bases remaining between them. CDR3 coding DNA: TGTGCCAGCAGTGATTCGGGCCGAAATGACTATGGCTACACCTTC. Translated: CASSDSGRNDYGYTF.

As to this clonotype: It may be a read error: a sequence one base away is much more abundant. The V call is TRBV7-3, the J call TRBJ2-3, with D possibly called TRBD1 or TRBD2 (5 bases each). The CDR3 spans 16 residues. Germline V gene sequence: CDR1 SGHTA, CDR2 FQGTGA. The CDR3 loop reads CAGSPRGRLPTDTQYF. The DNA for the CDR3 is TGTGCCGGCAGCCCCCGGGGCAGGCTGCCCACAGATACGCAGTATTTT. Looking up the rest from reference TRBV7-3 and TRBJ2-3 gives the full variable domain: GAGVSQTPSNKVTEKGKYVELRCDPISGHTALYWYRQSLGQGPEFLIYFQGTGAADDSGLPNDRFFAVRPEGSVSTLKIQRTERGDSAVYLCAGSPRGRLPTDTQYFGPGTRLTVL.

This clonotype was observed at least ten times. This chain uses TRBV12-3 or TRBV12-4 with TRBJ1-1, with a weak D call TRBD1 (6 bases). Trimming stripped 6 bases from V and 5 bases from J, with 19 bases between. The CDR3 runs 15 residues. Here the CDR3 reads CASSLGGGAGTEAFF. The CDR3, as DNA: TGTGCCAGCAGCCTAGGGGGGGGCGCCGGAACTGAAGCTTTCTTT.

Note on this clonotype: This could be a read error, since a much larger clone is one nucleotide away. The chain is built from TRBV20-1 and TRBJ2-7; D might be TRBD2 (6 bases). Deletions cut 0 bases from V and 3 bases from J, with 12 bases between. The CDR3 contains 14 residues. The germline CDR1 and CDR2 sequences are DFQATT and SNEGSKA (reference sequence). The chain's CDR3 is CSARDLVGGYEQYF. CDR3 bases: TGCAGTGCTAGAGATCTGGTCGGGGGCTACGAGCAGTACTTC.